This is a list of T cell receptor beta chains from one sample in a study of CD4 and CD8 cells across lung adenocarcinoma regions. TCRdb reprocessed the PCR reads with MiXCR, giving one entry per CDR3 protein. The sample shows some 22,000 distinct CDR3 sequences, 52% of them seen only once. Sequences were obtained from CD4+ T cells from the center of a lung tumor. These receptors all stem from a male donor with lung adenocarcinoma. The CD4 and CD8 labels of this study may be unreliable. Both conserved end residues are part of each CDR3. D genes are given only for firm matches. Size is stated for part of the rows, as once, few or many counts, or as a class when the clone is expanded.

>TRBJ2-3|NA|16|NA|TRBV4-2
TGTGCCAGCAGGGAAGACGGCGGCACCGCCCCAGATACGCAGTATTTC
CASREDGGTAPDTQYF
>TRBJ2-7|NA|13|few|TRBV7-2
TGTGCCAGCAGCTTTCCCCAGGGTAACGAGCAGTACTTC
CASSFPQGNEQYF
>TRBJ2-3|NA|15|NA|TRBV10-1
TGCGCCAGCAGTGAGGGGGGGCTAGGCAAAGATACGCAGTATTTC
CASSEGGLGKDTQYF
>TRBJ2-5|NA|14|NA|TRBV6-1
TGTGCCAGCAGTGAATCCATATCTACAGAGACCCAGTACTTT
CASSESISTETQYF
>TRBJ2-2|NA|15|NA|TRBV6-5
TGTGCCAGCAGACTCCAGTCCGGAAGTCCCGATGCGCTGTTTTTT
CASRLQSGSPDALFF
>TRBJ2-3|NA|15|NA|TRBV6-4
TGTGCCAGGGGTGACGGGAGCCGGGGCCAAGAGACCCAGTATTTC
CARGDGSRGQETQYF
>TRBJ2-3|TRBD2|15|NA|TRBV10-1
TGCGCCAGCAGTGATACTAGCGGGGGCAAAAATACTCAGTATTTT
CASSDTSGGKNTQYF
>TRBJ2-7|TRBD2|15|NA|TRBV7-2
TGTGCCAGCAGGCCCCCTAGCGGGAGTACCTACGAGCAGTACTTC
CASRPPSGSTYEQYF
>TRBJ2-3|NA|17|NA|TRBV27
TGTGCCAGCAGTGCGGGGCGCCGGGGCTCTGAGACAGAGACGCAGTATTTT
CASSAGRRGSETETQYF
>TRBJ2-7|NA|12|few|TRBV15
TGTGCCACCAGCTCACAGGGCTACGAGCAGTACTTC
CATSSQGYEQYF
>TRBJ2-5|NA|12|few|TRBV27
TGTGCCAGCAGTTTATACAGGGAGACCCAGTACTTC
CASSLYRETQYF
>TRBJ2-1|NA|13|NA|TRBV6-1
TGTGCCAAGAGCGAAGGGACCACCGGTGAGCAGTTCTTC
CAKSEGTTGEQFF
>TRBJ1-5|NA|14|NA|TRBV6-1
TGTGCCAGCACCTTTAGTGGGAGCAATCAGCCCCAGCATTTT
CASTFSGSNQPQHF
>TRBJ1-2|TRBD1|15|NA|TRBV7-8
TGTGCCAGCAGCTTACTAGGGACAGGGGGACATGGCTACACCTTC
CASSLLGTGGHGYTF
>TRBJ1-1|TRBD1|14|many|TRBV6-1
TGTGCCAGCAGTCAGGACAGGGAAAGGGCTGAAGCTTTCTTT
CASSQDRERAEAFF
>TRBJ2-5|TRBD2|16|many|TRBV7-6
TGTGCCAGCAGCCCATTGTTGGCTAGCGGACAAGAGACCCAGTACTTC
CASSPLLASGQETQYF
>TRBJ1-6|NA|14|few|TRBV6-1
TGTGCCAGCAGTGAGACACGGCGGTACCAGCCCCTCCACTTT
CASSETRRYQPLHF
>TRBJ2-2|NA|13|NA|TRBV5-1
TGCGCCAGCAGGACCATAAACACCGGGGAGCTGTTTTTT
CASRTINTGELFF
>TRBJ2-5|NA|14|NA|TRBV10-3
TGTGCGGGGATTGGGGGGCGTGACCAAGATACCCAGTACTTC
CAGIGGRDQDTQYF
>TRBJ2-5|NA|15|many|TRBV15
TGTGCCACCAGCCAGAGATGGGGGCTGGGAGAGACCCAGTACTTC
CATSQRWGLGETQYF
>TRBJ2-3|TRBD2|16|NA|TRBV6-5
TGTGCCAGCAGCTTACTAGCGGGAGATCCAAAAAACATGCAGTATTTT
CASSLLAGDPKNMQYF
>TRBJ2-3|NA|16|NA|TRBV6-1
TGTGCCAGCAGTCGTAAGCCGGCCAGCTGCAACGATGAGCAGTATTTC
CASSRKPASCNDEQYF
>TRBJ2-1|NA|16|NA|TRBV6-1
TGTGCCAGCAGTGCCATGGACACTGCCTCCAACAATGAGCAGTATTTC
CASSAMDTASNNEQYF
>TRBJ2-3|TRBD2|17|NA|TRBV10-1
TGCGCCAGCAGTGAGGCCGCGGGAGTGAGTCAGGGAAACACGCAGTACTTT
CASSEAAGVSQGNTQYF
>TRBJ2-5|TRBD1|15|few|TRBV27
TGTGCCAGCAAACCGGGACAGGGGTTCCAAGAGACCCAGTACTTC
CASKPGQGFQETQYF
>TRBJ2-2|NA|15|NA|TRBV10-3
TGTGCCCTCAGACTCCAGTCTGGAAGTCCAGATACGCAGTTTTTT
CALRLQSGSPDTQFF
>TRBJ2-7|TRBD1|15|once|TRBV10-1
TGCGCCAGCAGTGAGTCCAGGACAGGGGCTGGCGAGCAGTACTTC
CASSESRTGAGEQYF
>TRBJ2-1|TRBD2|16|NA|TRBV4-1
TGCGCCAGCAGCCGTACAGGCGCGGGAGTTTCGAATGAGCAGTTCTTC
CASSRTGAGVSNEQFF
>TRBJ2-3|NA|12|NA|TRBV27
TGTGCCAGCGGCCCAGGGCCAGATACCCAGTACTTT
CASGPGPDTQYF
>TRBJ2-1|TRBD2|15|NA|TRBV15
TGTGCCACCAGCTCGGGGAGCGGGGTCTACAATGAGCAGTTCTTC
CATSSGSGVYNEQFF
>TRBJ2-4|NA|15|NA|TRBV6-1
TGTGCCAGCAGTGAGGGGCTAGGGGCCAAAAACGATCAGTACTTC
CASSEGLGAKNDQYF
>TRBJ2-7|TRBD1|17|few|TRBV4-1
TGCGCCAGCAGCCAAGAGGCCCACCGGGGACAGTTCTACGAGCAGTACTTC
CASSQEAHRGQFYEQYF
>TRBJ2-5|NA|13|NA|TRBV27
TGTGCCAGCAGTTTAAACAGGCTAGAGACCCAGTACTTC
CASSLNRLETQYF
>TRBJ2-2|NA|15|NA|TRBV6-1
TGTGCCAGCGGCCTCCAGTCCGTGAGCACCGGTACGCAGTTTTTT
CASGLQSVSTGTQFF
>TRBJ2-3|TRBD2|15|once|TRBV6-5
TGTGCCAGCAGCTATCTAGCGGGGAAGGCAGATACGCAGTATTTT
CASSYLAGKADTQYF
>TRBJ2-6|NA|15|NA|TRBV27
TGTGCCAGCAGTGCCCACAGCTCTGGGGCCAACGACCTGACCTTC
CASSAHSSGANDLTF
>TRBJ2-5|TRBD1|15|NA|TRBV7-2
TGTGCCAGGGGCTTAGGGGGCCACTTTCAAGATACCCAGTATTTC
CARGLGGHFQDTQYF
>TRBJ2-5|NA|13|NA|TRBV6-1
TGTGCCAGCAGAAAACCCGGGCCTAATACGCAGTATTTC
CASRKPGPNTQYF
>TRBJ2-7|NA|17|NA|TRBV25-1
TGTGCCAGCTCGGTGGGGTTCGGTGGCCGTGACACAGAGACGCAGTACTTC
CASSVGFGGRDTETQYF
>TRBJ2-3|NA|15|NA|TRBV6-1
TGTGCCAGCGGCCTCCAGGCTGGAAGTCCAGGGACGCAGTATTTT
CASGLQAGSPGTQYF
>TRBJ1-5|NA|14|NA|TRBV11-2
TGTGCCAGCAGCCCAGCGGGGGGCCCTCAGCCCCAGCATTTT
CASSPAGGPQPQHF
>TRBJ2-5|TRBD2|14|few|TRBV27
TGTGCCAGCAGTTTTGGGGGGGGAGCGAATGAGCAGTACTTC
CASSFGGGANEQYF
>TRBJ2-3|NA|15|NA|TRBV6-1
TGTGCCAGCAGGAAGGGGCTGAGAGCCACAGATACGCAGTACTTT
CASRKGLRATDTQYF
>TRBJ2-1|TRBD2|13|NA|TRBV6-1
TGTGCCAGCAGGACTAGCCCGTACAATGAGCAGTTCTTC
CASRTSPYNEQFF
>TRBJ1-1|NA|14|few|TRBV6-1
TGTGCCAGCATTCAAGGGGGGTTGAACACTGAAGCTTTCTTT
CASIQGGLNTEAFF
>TRBJ2-1|TRBD2|15|few|TRBV6-1
TGTGCCAGCAGACCTTCTGGCGGGAGCATGGGTGAGCAGTTCTTC
CASRPSGGSMGEQFF